This T cell receptor (beta chain) was recovered during a study of blood T cell repertoires in COVID-19. Deletions cut 0 bases from V and 4 bases from J, with 7 bases between. Germline V lookup: CDR1 SGHRS, CDR2 YFSETQ. The CDR3 consists of 14 residues. A COVID-19 case was met by exposed participants within 2 weeks before study entry. As originally analysed: Quantification of nucleated cells was approximated via reference gene primer amplification. Sequencing used immunoSEQ multiplex PCR; TCRdb keeps in-frame clones, though not all of them. V and J calls and clone size follow that table, whereas D and trimming were derived from the DNA. The sample carries 240,000 or so clones, about 87% recorded once.

The V and J genes are TRBV5-1 and TRBJ2-2; maybe TRBD1 (5 bases). The receptor was isolated from a man over 45 who had been exposed to COVID-19. Specimen: PBMCs or T cells enriched from blood (not recorded which). CDR3 amino acids: CASSLVQGTGELFF. CDR3 in DNA: TGCGCCAGCAGCTTGGTCCAGGGCACCGGGGAGCTGTTTTTT. Together with reference TRBV5-1 and TRBJ2-2, the CDR3 gives the full variable domain: KAGVTQTPRYLIKTRGQQVTLSCSPISGHRSVSWYQQTPGQGLQFLFEYFSETQRNKGNFPGRFSGRQFSNSRSEMNVSTLELGDSALYLCASSLVQGTGELFFGEGSRLTVL.